This T cell receptor beta chain originates from a study of blood T cell repertoires in COVID-19. The CDR3 spans 13 residues. Trimming shortened V by 6 bases and J by 6 bases, and 14 bases separated the two germline ends. Germline values: CDR1 LNHDA, CDR2 SQIVND (reference sequence). Individuals aged about 18 to 100 years were recruited from approximately 24 US areas. Data came from immunoSEQ multiplex PCR; TCRdb stores just in-frame clones and leaves some out. The sample carries some 370,000 clones, roughly four fifths recorded once. This sequence originates from a woman between 50 and 59 years old who had recovered from COVID-19. V gene TRBV19 combines with J gene TRBJ1-2; tentatively, D is TRBD1 (5 bases). The sequencing sample was made of PBMCs or T cells enriched from blood (not recorded which). CDR3 sequence reads: CASRAGPRDGYTF. For the CDR3, the DNA is TGTGCCAGTAGAGCAGGGCCAAGGGATGGCTACACCTTC.